A selection of T cell receptor beta chains follows, all from one sample in a study of cytomegalovirus exposure and HLA in healthy donors. Using immunoSEQ multiplex PCR, the repertoire was profiled, and TCRdb retains in-frame clones only, with some absent. The sample has 75,000 to 100,000 clones; approximately 80% are singletons. Sequenced material: PBMCs. Source of these receptors: a man between 40 and 49 years old in good health and CMV-seronegative. Each CDR3 is given with its conserved first and last residue. A D gene is named only where the DNA matches it firmly. Only some rows state a clone size, as once, few, many or a class for expanded clones.

V gene	D gene	clone size	J gene	CDR3 DNA	CDR3 protein
TRBV28	TRBD1	-	TRBJ1-1	TGTGCCAGCAGGGAAGCTGACAGGGTGGTGAACACTGAAGCTTTCTTT	CASREADRVVNTEAFF
TRBV5-4	TRBD2	once	TRBJ2-3	TGTGCCAGCAGCTCAAAAAAACTAGCGGGGGGCGCAGATACGCAGTATTTT	CASSSKKLAGGADTQYF
TRBV7-2	-	-	TRBJ2-7	TGTGCCAGCAGCTCCGAACGGGGGGCTAGCTCCTACGAGCAGTACTTC	CASSSERGASSYEQYF
TRBV7-9	TRBD1	-	TRBJ1-1	TGTGCCAGCAGCCTCTCGGGACAGGGGGCCGCTGAAGCTTTCTTT	CASSLSGQGAAEAFF
TRBV7-2	-	-	TRBJ2-3	TGTGCCAGCAGCCCGGGTGGACAACTCACAGATACGCAGTATTTT	CASSPGGQLTDTQYF
TRBV5-1	TRBD1	once	TRBJ2-7	TGCGCCAGCAGCTTGACAGGGGGCGCAGTCGAGCAGTACTTC	CASSLTGGAVEQYF
TRBV27	TRBD1	-	TRBJ1-1	TGTGCCAGCAGTTTAGGGACAGGGGGCTCTGAAGCTTTCTTT	CASSLGTGGSEAFF
TRBV5-1	TRBD1	-	TRBJ1-2	TGCGCCAGCAGCTTGGACAGGGGTTATGGCTACACCTTC	CASSLDRGYGYTF
TRBV5-1	-	-	TRBJ2-7	TGCGCCAGCAGCTTGGACGGGAGCTCCTACGAGCAGTACTTC	CASSLDGSSYEQYF
TRBV7-8	TRBD1	-	TRBJ1-5	TGTGCCAGCAGGGGGACAGGGAATCAGCCCCAGCATTTT	CASRGTGNQPQHF
TRBV10-2	-	-	TRBJ1-2	TGCGCCAGCAGTGAGAGGACAGACTATGGCTACACCTTC	CASSERTDYGYTF
TRBV19	TRBD1	-	TRBJ1-4	TGTGCCAGTAGTAGTCGGCAGGGGGGTGAAAAACTGTTTTTT	CASSSRQGGEKLFF
TRBV4-1	TRBD1	-	TRBJ1-6	TGCGCCAGCAGCCAAGGATTGACAGGGGGGACTAATTCACCCCTCCACTTT	CASSQGLTGGTNSPLHF
TRBV5-1	TRBD2	-	TRBJ2-2	TGCGCCAGCAGCGATCGGGGGGGCGCGAACGGGGAGCTGTTTTTT	CASSDRGGANGELFF
TRBV19	TRBD1	few	TRBJ1-5	TGTGCCAGTAGTACCAGGACAGGGGGGAGCAATCAGCCCCAGCATTTT	CASSTRTGGSNQPQHF
TRBV14	TRBD2	-	TRBJ2-3	TGTGCCAGCAGCCTGGGCGGGGGGGCAGATACGCAGTATTTT	CASSLGGGADTQYF
TRBV4-2	-	-	TRBJ2-6	TGTGCCAGCAGCCAGGACCAATCAGGGGCTGGGGCCAACGTCCTGACTTTC	CASSQDQSGAGANVLTF
TRBV6-5	-	-	TRBJ1-3	TGTGCCAGCAGTCGACAGGACGGAAACACCATATATTTT	CASSRQDGNTIYF
TRBV30	-	-	TRBJ1-4	TGTGCCTGGAGTAGCGGGGACGGAGCGAATGAAAAACTGTTTTTT	CAWSSGDGANEKLFF
TRBV28	-	once	TRBJ1-2	TGTGCCAGCATCTCACCGGGGGGCTGGCATGGCTACACCTTC	CASISPGGWHGYTF
TRBV30	-	-	TRBJ2-7	TGTGCCTGGAGTGGCAGGGCCTACGAGCAGTACTTC	CAWSGRAYEQYF
TRBV7-9	TRBD1	-	TRBJ2-7	TGTGCCAGCAGCTTAGAACAGGGGGCAGTCGAGCAGTACTTC	CASSLEQGAVEQYF
TRBV5-4	TRBD1	-	TRBJ1-1	TGTGCCAGCAGCCTACAGGGGATTAACACTGAAGCTTTCTTT	CASSLQGINTEAFF
TRBV7-6	-	-	TRBJ2-1	TGTGCCAGCAGCCCACAGGGCAATTTTTACAATGAGCAGTTCTTC	CASSPQGNFYNEQFF
TRBV30	-	-	TRBJ2-7	TGTGCCTGGAGTCCCTCTAAGGGGGTGTGGGACGAGCAGTACTTC	CAWSPSKGVWDEQYF
TRBV21-1	-	-	TRBJ1-1	TGTGCCAGCAGCGCAGAGTTCCAGGGGGCCGTCATGAACACTGAAGCTTTCTTT	CASSAEFQGAVMNTEAFF
TRBV5-6	-	-	TRBJ2-7	TGTGCCAGCAGCTTGCAGGGTCCTTCCTACGAGCAGTACTTC	CASSLQGPSYEQYF
TRBV5-1	-	-	TRBJ2-5	TGCGCCAGCAGCCGAGCACGTACGCTCCCCTATTCTGAGACCCAGTACTTC	CASSRARTLPYSETQYF
TRBV5-4	-	-	TRBJ1-6	TGTGCCAGCAGCTTGGCCAGGGGCGAGAATTCACCCCTCCACTTT	CASSLARGENSPLHF
TRBV9	TRBD1	-	TRBJ2-1	TGTGCCAGCAGCCTGGGACAGGAGAATTACAATGAGCAGTTCTTC	CASSLGQENYNEQFF
TRBV27	-	few	TRBJ2-7	TGTGCCACCAGTGAGGGTGCTAAGATCTCCTACGAGCAGTACTTC	CATSEGAKISYEQYF
TRBV5-1	TRBD1	-	TRBJ2-2	TGCGCCAGCAGCTTGAGACAGGGGGCGATCGGGGAGCTGTTTTTT	CASSLRQGAIGELFF
TRBV7-9	-	few	TRBJ1-1	TGTGCCAGCAGCCGTACCAGGGGTAACACTGAAGCTTTCTTT	CASSRTRGNTEAFF
TRBV11-2	-	-	TRBJ1-2	TGTGCCAGCAGTCGTGAGCGGGGAAACTATGGCTACACCTTC	CASSRERGNYGYTF
TRBV5-4	-	few	TRBJ1-1	TGTGCCAGCAGACTTGCGGGACGACGGATGAACACTGAAGCTTTCTTT	CASRLAGRRMNTEAFF
TRBV2	TRBD1	-	TRBJ2-1	TGTGCCAGCAGTGAAACCGGGACAGGGTCCCATGAGCAGTTCTTC	CASSETGTGSHEQFF
TRBV21-1	-	-	TRBJ2-7	TGTGCCAGCAGCAATACAATGACTAGCGGACATAACTACGAGCAGTACTTC	CASSNTMTSGHNYEQYF
TRBV9	TRBD2	-	TRBJ2-3	TGTGCCAGCAGCGACCCTCCTGGCGGGGGGGCCTCAGATACGCAGTATTTT	CASSDPPGGGASDTQYF
TRBV2	-	-	TRBJ2-3	TGTGCCAGCAGTCCAGGACTAACTAGCACAGATACGCAGTATTTT	CASSPGLTSTDTQYF
TRBV5-1	TRBD2	-	TRBJ2-7	TGCGCCAGCAGCTTCTTAAGCGGGGGAATATCCTACGAGCAGTACTTC	CASSFLSGGISYEQYF
TRBV7-9	TRBD2	-	TRBJ2-3	TGTGCCAGCAGCTTTTGGTCGCGGGGGGGCGGAGATACGCAGTATTTT	CASSFWSRGGGDTQYF
TRBV7-2	-	few	TRBJ1-2	TGTGCCAGCAGCTTCAGGGTCTATGGCTACACCTTC	CASSFRVYGYTF